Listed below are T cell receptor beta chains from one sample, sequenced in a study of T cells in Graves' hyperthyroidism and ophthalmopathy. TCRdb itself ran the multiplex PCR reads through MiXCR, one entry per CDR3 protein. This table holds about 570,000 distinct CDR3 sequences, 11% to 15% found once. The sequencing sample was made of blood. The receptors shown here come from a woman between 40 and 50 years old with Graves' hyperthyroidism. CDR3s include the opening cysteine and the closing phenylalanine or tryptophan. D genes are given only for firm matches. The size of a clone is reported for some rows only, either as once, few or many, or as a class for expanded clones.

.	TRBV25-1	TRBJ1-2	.	TGTGCCAGCAGTGGAACAGGGCCAGGCGACTATGGCTACACCTTC	CASSGTGPGDYGYTF
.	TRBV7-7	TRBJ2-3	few	TGTGCTAGCAGCTTACAGGGCTTCACAGATACGCAGTATTTT	CASSLQGFTDTQYF
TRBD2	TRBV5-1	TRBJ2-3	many	TGCGCCAGCAGCTTGGTTTTGAGGGGGACTAGGTCCACAGATACGCAGTATTTT	CASSLVLRGTRSTDTQYF
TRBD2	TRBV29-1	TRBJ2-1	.	TGCAGCGTTGAGACTAGCGGGAGTTCGTACAATGAGCAGTTCTTC	CSVETSGSSYNEQFF
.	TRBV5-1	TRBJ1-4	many	TGCGCCAGCAGTACCGGGACTAACCATGAAAAACTGTTTTTT	CASSTGTNHEKLFF
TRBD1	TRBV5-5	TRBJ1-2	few	TGTGCCAGCACCTCGGGGGCTGCAGGGGGCGATTATGGCTACACCTTC	CASTSGAAGGDYGYTF
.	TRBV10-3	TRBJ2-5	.	TGTGCCATCAGTGGGGGGGGCTTACAAGAGACCCGGTACTTC	CAISGGGLQETRYF
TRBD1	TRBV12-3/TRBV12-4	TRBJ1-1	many	TGTGCCAGCAGGCTCCAGGGGGCGCGGGGGGACACTGAAGCTTTCTTT	CASRLQGARGDTEAFF
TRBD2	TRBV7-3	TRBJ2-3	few	TGTGCCAGCAGCTTATCAAGCGGGAAAGATACGCAGTATTTT	CASSLSSGKDTQYF
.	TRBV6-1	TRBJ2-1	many	TGTGCCAGCAGTGAAATCGGGGATGAGCAGTTCTTC	CASSEIGDEQFF
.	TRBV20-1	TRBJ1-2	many	TGCAGTGCTAGAGATTATGGGGACTATGGCTACACCTTC	CSARDYGDYGYTF
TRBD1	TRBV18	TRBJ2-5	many	TGTGCCAGCTCACCACCGACAGGGGGCTATGAGACCCAGTACTTC	CASSPPTGGYETQYF
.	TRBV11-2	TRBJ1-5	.	TGTGCCAGCAGCCTCAGTGGGGTTTATAGCAATCAGCCCCAGCATTTT	CASSLSGVYSNQPQHF
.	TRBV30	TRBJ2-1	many	TGTGCCTGGAGTGTACAAGCGTACAATGAGCAGTTCTTC	CAWSVQAYNEQFF
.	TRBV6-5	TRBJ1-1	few	TGTGCCAGCAGTTACTCGTTTGTGGTGCTCGACACTGAAGCTTTCTTT	CASSYSFVVLDTEAFF
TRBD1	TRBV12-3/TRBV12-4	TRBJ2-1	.	TGTGCCAGCAGCTTATCGTCTGGTAGGGGGCTCGGCAATGAGCAGTTCTTC	CASSLSSGRGLGNEQFF
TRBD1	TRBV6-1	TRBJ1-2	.	TGTGCCAGCAGTGACCCCCAATCGACAGGGATGAACTATGGCTACACCTTC	CASSDPQSTGMNYGYTF
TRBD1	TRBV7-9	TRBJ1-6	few	TGTGCCAGCAGCTTAGAGGGCAGGGGGCAGTCACCCCTCCACTTT	CASSLEGRGQSPLHF
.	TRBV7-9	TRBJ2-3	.	TGTGCCAGCAGCTCAGTGCAGGGTTTGGCAGATACGCAGTATTTT	CASSSVQGLADTQYF
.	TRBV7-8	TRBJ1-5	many	TGTGCCAGCAGCTTAGGGGGGGGCAATCAGCCCCAGCATTTT	CASSLGGGNQPQHF
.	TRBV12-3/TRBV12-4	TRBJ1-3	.	TGTGCCAGCAGTGACACACCAGGGAAGTCTGGAAACACCATATATTTT	CASSDTPGKSGNTIYF
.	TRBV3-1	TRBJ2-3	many	TGTGCCAGCAGCCCAACAGGGTTAGATACGCAGTATTTT	CASSPTGLDTQYF
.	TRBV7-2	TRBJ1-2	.	TGTGCCAGCAGCTTATCGCAAGGACAGCTCTTCTATGGCTACACCTTC	CASSLSQGQLFYGYTF
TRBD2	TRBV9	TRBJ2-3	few	TGTGCCAGCAGCGTAGTCGGGAGGGAGGGTGATACGCAGTATTTT	CASSVVGREGDTQYF
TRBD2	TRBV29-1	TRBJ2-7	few	TGCAGCGCCAGCGGGAGACTCTCCTACGAGCAGTACTTC	CSASGRLSYEQYF
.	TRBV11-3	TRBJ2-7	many	TGTGCCAGCAGCTTATTATCGAGCAGCCTGAACGAGCAGTACTTC	CASSLLSSSLNEQYF
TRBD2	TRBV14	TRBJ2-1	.	TGTGCCAGCAGCCAAAGATCAAGCGGGAGCTCCTACAATGAGCAGTTCTTC	CASSQRSSGSSYNEQFF
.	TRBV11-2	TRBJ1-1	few	TGTGCCAGCAGCTTAGGGGGATTGACAGACAATAGCAGGAACACTGAAGCTTTCTTT	CASSLGGLTDNSRNTEAFF
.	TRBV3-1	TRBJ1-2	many	TGTGCCAGCGGGGAGAACTATGGCTACACCTTC	CASGENYGYTF
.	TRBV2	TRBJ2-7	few	TGTGCCAGCAGTATGACTAGATACGAGCAGTACTTC	CASSMTRYEQYF
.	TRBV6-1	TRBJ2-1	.	TGTGCCACACTTGGAGGGTACAACAATGAGCAGTTCTTC	CATLGGYNNEQFF
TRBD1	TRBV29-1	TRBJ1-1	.	TGCAGCGTTGAGACAGGGGGCGTGAACACTGAAGCTTTCTTT	CSVETGGVNTEAFF
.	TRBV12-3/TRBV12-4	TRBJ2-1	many	TGTGCCAGCAGTTCAGGGACCCCCAGATTCAATGAGCAGTTCTTC	CASSSGTPRFNEQFF
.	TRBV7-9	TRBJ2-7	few	TGTGCCAGCAGCCAGAGTTACAGCTCCTACGAGCAGTACTTC	CASSQSYSSYEQYF
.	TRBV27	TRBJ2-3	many	TGTGCCAGCAGTTTATTTGTTGGGACCCCGACCCCAGATACGCAGTATTTT	CASSLFVGTPTPDTQYF
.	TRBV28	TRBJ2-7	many	TGTGCCAGCAGTTTAGAGTTCCGGGACCCCAAAGGGGACGAGCAGTACTTC	CASSLEFRDPKGDEQYF
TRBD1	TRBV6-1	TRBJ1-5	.	TGTGCCAGCAGTGATATGGGACAGAGCAATCAGCCCCAGCATTTT	CASSDMGQSNQPQHF
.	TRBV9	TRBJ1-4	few	TGTGCCAGCAGCGTAGACGGATCGAATGAAAAACTGTTTTTT	CASSVDGSNEKLFF
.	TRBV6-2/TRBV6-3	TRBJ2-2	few	TGTGCCAGCATGGCCAGGGCCGGGGAGCTGTTTTTT	CASMARAGELFF
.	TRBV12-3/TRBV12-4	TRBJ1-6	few	TGTGCCAGCAGTTTTTTCAGGAGCTCCTATAATTCACCCCTCCACTTT	CASSFFRSSYNSPLHF
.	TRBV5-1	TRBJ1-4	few	TGCGCCAGCAGCTTGGATAGACCAGAAAAACTGTTTTTT	CASSLDRPEKLFF
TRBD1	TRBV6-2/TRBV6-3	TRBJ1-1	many	TGTGCCAGCAGAAGGACAGGGGACACTGAAGCTTTCTTT	CASRRTGDTEAFF
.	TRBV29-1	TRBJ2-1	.	TGCAGCGTTGAAATGGGGATAGGCACCTACAATGAGCAGTTCTTC	CSVEMGIGTYNEQFF